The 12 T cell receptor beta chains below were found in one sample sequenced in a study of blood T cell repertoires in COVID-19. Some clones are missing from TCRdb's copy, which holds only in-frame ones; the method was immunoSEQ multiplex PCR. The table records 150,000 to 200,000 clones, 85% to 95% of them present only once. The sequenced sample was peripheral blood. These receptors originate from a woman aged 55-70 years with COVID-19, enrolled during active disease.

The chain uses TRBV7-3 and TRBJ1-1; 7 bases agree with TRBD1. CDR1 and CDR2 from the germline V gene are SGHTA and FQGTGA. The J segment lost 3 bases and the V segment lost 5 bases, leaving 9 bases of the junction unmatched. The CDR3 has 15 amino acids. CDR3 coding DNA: TGTGCCAGCAGCACCGAGGGGGCGAGAGACACTGAAGCTTTCTTT. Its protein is CASSTEGARDTEAFF.

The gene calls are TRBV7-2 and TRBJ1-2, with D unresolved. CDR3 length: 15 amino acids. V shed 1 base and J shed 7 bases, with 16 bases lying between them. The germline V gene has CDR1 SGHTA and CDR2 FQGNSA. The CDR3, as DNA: TGTGCCAGCAGCTTAGAAGTCAGGAAATCTATTGGCTACACCTTC. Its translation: CASSLEVRKSIGYTF. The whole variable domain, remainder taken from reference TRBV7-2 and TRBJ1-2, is GAGVSQSPSNKVTEKGKDVELRCDPISGHTALYWYRQSLGQGLEFLIYFQGNSAPDKSGLPSDRFSAERTGGSVSTLTIQRTQQEDSAVYLCASSLEVRKSIGYTFGSGTRLTVV.

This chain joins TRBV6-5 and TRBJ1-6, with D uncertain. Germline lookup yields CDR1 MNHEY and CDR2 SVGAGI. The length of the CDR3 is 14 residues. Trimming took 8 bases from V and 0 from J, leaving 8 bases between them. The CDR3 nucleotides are TGTGCCAGCGCTGAGAGCTCCTATAATTCACCCCTCCACTTT. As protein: CASAESSYNSPLHF.

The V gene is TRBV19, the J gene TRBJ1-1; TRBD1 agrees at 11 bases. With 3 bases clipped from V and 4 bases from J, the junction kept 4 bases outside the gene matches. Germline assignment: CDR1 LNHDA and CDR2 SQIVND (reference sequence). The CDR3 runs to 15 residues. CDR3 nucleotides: TGTGCCAGTAGTATGGGACAGGGGGGTTCCACTGAAGCTTTCTTT. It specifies CASSMGQGGSTEAFF. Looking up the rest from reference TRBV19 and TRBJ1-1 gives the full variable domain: DGGITQSPKYLFRKEGQNVTLSCEQNLNHDAMYWYRQDPGQGLRLIYYSQIVNDFQKGDIAEGYSVSREKKESFPLTVTSAQKNPTAFYLCASSMGQGGSTEAFFGQGTRLTVV.

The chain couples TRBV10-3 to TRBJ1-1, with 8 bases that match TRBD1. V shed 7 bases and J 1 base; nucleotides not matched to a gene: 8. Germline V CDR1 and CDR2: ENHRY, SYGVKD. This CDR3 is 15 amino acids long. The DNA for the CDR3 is TGTGCCATCAAAGACAGGGGCGCCCCGAACACTGAAGCTTTCTTT. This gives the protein CAIKDRGAPNTEAFF.

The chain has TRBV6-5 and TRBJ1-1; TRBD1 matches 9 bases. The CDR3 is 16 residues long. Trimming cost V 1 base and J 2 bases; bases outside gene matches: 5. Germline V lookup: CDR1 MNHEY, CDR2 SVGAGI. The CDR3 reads CASSYFLGQGNTEAFF. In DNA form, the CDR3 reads TGTGCCAGCAGTTACTTCCTGGGACAGGGAAACACTGAAGCTTTCTTT.

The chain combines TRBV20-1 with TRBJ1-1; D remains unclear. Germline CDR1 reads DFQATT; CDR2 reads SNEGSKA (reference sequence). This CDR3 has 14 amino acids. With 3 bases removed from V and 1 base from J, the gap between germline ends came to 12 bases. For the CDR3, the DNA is TGCAGTGCTAGTTTGGCCGCGGGGAACACTGAAGCTTTCTTT. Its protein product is CSASLAAGNTEAFF.

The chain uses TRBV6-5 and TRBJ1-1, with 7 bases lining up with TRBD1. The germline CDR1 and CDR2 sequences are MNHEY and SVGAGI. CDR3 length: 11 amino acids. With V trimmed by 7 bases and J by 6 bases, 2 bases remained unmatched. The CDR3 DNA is TGTGCCAGCAACCAGGGGGCTGAAGCTTTCTTT. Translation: CASNQGAEAFF.

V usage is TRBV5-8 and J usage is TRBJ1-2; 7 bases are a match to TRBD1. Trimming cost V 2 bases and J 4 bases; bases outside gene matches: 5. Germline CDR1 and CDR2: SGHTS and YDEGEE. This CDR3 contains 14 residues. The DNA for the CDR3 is TGTGCCAGCAGCTTCGGGACAGCGAGCTATGGCTACACCTTC. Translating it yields CASSFGTASYGYTF.

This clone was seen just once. CDR3 residues: CASSPPVTGGFTDTQYF. DNA for the CDR3: TGTGCCAGCAGTCCCCCAGTGACGGGGGGCTTCACAGATACGCAGTATTTT. The chain recombines TRBV3-1 (or the pseudogene TRBV3-2) with TRBJ2-3, with D tentatively TRBD2 (7 bases). Trimming stripped 6 bases from V and 2 bases from J, with 21 bases between. CDR3 length: 17 residues. Germline V CDR1 and CDR2: LGHDT, YNNKEL (reference sequence).

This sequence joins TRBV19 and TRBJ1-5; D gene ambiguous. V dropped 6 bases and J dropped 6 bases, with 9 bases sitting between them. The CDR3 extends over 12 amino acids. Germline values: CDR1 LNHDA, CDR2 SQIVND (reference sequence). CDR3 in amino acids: CASRTEGQPQHF. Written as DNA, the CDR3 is TGTGCCAGTAGGACCGAGGGTCAGCCCCAGCATTTT.

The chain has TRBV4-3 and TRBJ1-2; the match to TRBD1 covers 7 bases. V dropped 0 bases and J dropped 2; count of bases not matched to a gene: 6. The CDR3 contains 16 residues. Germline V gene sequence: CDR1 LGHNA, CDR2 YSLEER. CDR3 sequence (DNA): TGCGCCAGCAGCCAAGATACGGGACAGCGGAACTATGGCTACACCTTC. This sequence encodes CASSQDTGQRNYGYTF.